What follows are 21 T cell receptor beta chains derived from one specimen sequenced in a study of metastatic and nonmetastatic thyroid tumors. TCRdb re-called clones from the PCR reads using MiXCR. Of 30,000 to 45,000 clones in the sample, roughly 18% were seen once. Patients were all untreated before their thyroid surgery. Sequences were obtained from blood. The origin of the receptors is a female donor with papillary thyroid cancer or a benign thyroid nodule (not recorded which). Some clones in this sample may be carry-over from other donors' samples.

This clone was counted ten times or more. CDR3 sequence (DNA): TGTGCCAGCAGCCCGAGGACTTCTTTGAACACTGAAGCTTTCTTT. Translated: CASSPRTSLNTEAFF. The rearrangement joins TRBV11-2 to TRBJ1-1; D uncertain. The CDR3 spans 15 residues. Trimming shortened V by 5 bases and J by 0 bases, and 13 bases separated the two germline ends. Per germline, CDR1 SGHAT and CDR2 FQNNGV.

This clone is a singleton in its sample. The rearrangement links TRBV2 to TRBJ2-1; possibly TRBD1 for D (6 bases). The V end lost 7 bases, the J end lost 2 bases, and 33 bases lay between the germline ends. Per the germline V gene, CDR1 is SNHLY and CDR2 is FYNNEI. The CDR3 is 21 amino acids. In nucleotides, the CDR3 is TGTGCCAGCATTGGGGGCGGTCTTAGGGCCGGGCCGAGTAGGGCCTACAATGAGCAGTTCTTC. It is translated as CASIGGGLRAGPSRAYNEQFF.

Regarding this clone: In this CDR3 the conserved last residue, phenylalanine or tryptophan, is missing, so a read error is likely. J is TRBJ2-1 and V is TRBV30, with a possible D match to TRBD2 (5 bases). CDR1 is GTSNPN and CDR2 is SVGIG in the germline V gene (reference sequence). The CDR3 runs to 14 residues. The chain's CDR3 is CSWNWKAGYNEQFL. The CDR3 bases are TGTTCCTGGAATTGGAAGGCGGGCTACAATGAGCAGTTCCTC.

The chain carries TRBV6-2 or TRBV6-3 and TRBJ2-7, with 10 nucleotides matching TRBD1. The V segment lost 0 bases and the J segment 6 bases; nucleotides outside the gene matches: 2. The CDR3 length is 14 residues. Germline assignment: CDR1 MNHEY and CDR2 SVGEGT. This chain's CDR3 is CASSYSGTGAEQYF. In nucleotides, the CDR3 is TGTGCCAGCAGTTACTCAGGGACAGGGGCCGAGCAGTACTTC.

A few counts support this clone. Other DNA sequences in this specimen translate into the identical CDR3. V is TRBV7-6 and J is TRBJ2-3; D is possibly TRBD2 (5 bases). V was trimmed by 5 bases and J by 0 bases, leaving 12 bases between them. The CDR3 is 15 residues long. Looked up from germline, CDR1 is SGHVS and CDR2 is FNYEAQ. CDR3 sequence (DNA): TGTGCCAGCAGCCTGCTAGCTGCTAGCACAGATACGCAGTATTTT. Amino acid sequence: CASSLLAASTDTQYF.

This chain joins TRBV5-1 and TRBJ2-7, with a weak D call TRBD1 (5 bases). V was trimmed by 3 bases and J by 6 bases, leaving 16 bases between them. The CDR3 length is 14 residues. CDR1 and CDR2 (germline): SGHRS, YFSETQ. The CDR3 sequence: CASSSGHWAGEQYF. DNA for the CDR3: TGCGCCAGCAGCTCAGGACATTGGGCCGGCGAGCAGTACTTC.

Notes on this clone: At one end, the junction sequence differs from germline, possibly due to a read error. The chain recombines TRBV10-3 with TRBJ2-2; D not resolved. The CDR3 sequence is 13 residues long. Germline V gene sequence: CDR1 ENHRY, CDR2 SYGVKD. In DNA, the CDR3 is TGTGCCATCAGTGATGAGAACACCGGTGAGCTGTTTTTT. It encodes CAISDENTGELFF.

The chain uses TRBV11-3 and TRBJ2-1; no definite D call. V was pared by 5 bases and J by 4 bases, with 6 bases between. The germline CDR1 and CDR2 sequences are SGHNT and YENEEA. The CDR3 has 12 amino acids. CDR3 sequence (DNA): TGTGCCAGCAGCCCGGATTACAATGAGCAGTTCTTC. Translation gives CASSPDYNEQFF.

To note about this clone: This may stem from a read error, because a much larger clone lies one nucleotide away. The V gene is TRBV6-5, the J gene TRBJ2-5, with D possibly being TRBD2 (5 bases). The CDR3 runs 12 residues. CDR1 MNHEY and CDR2 SVGAGI come from the germline V gene. The CDR3 is CASSPPGESQYF. The CDR3 DNA reads TGTGCCAGCAGCCCTCCCGGGGAGAGCCAGTACTTC.

Many counts were recorded for this clone. The V call is TRBV4-1, the J call TRBJ1-5; 9 bases line up with TRBD1. Losses at the gene ends were 0 bases for V and 2 bases for J; bases not matched to a gene: 8. The CDR3 is 18 amino acids. Germline V gene data show CDR1 as MGHRA and CDR2 as YSYEKL. The CDR3 sequence: CASSQDTGTGYGNQPQHF. In DNA form, the CDR3 reads TGCGCCAGCAGCCAAGATACCGGGACAGGGTATGGCAATCAGCCCCAGCATTTT.

There are many counts of this clone. This sequence joins TRBV28 and TRBJ1-3; tentative D call: TRBD1 (6 bases). The germline V gene has CDR1 MDHEN and CDR2 SYDVKM. Trimming took 6 bases from V and 2 from J, leaving 14 bases between them. This CDR3 is 15 amino acids long. The CDR3 region has the DNA TGTGCCAGCAGGGGGGGCGACAGGACTGGAAACACCATATATTTT. Its protein is CASRGGDRTGNTIYF.

This clone is labeled large. This rearrangement joins TRBV6-1 to TRBJ2-1; D is possibly TRBD1 (6 bases). V was cut by 5 bases and J by 4 bases, with 15 bases left in between. This CDR3 contains 15 residues. The germline V gene encodes CDR1 MNHNS and CDR2 SASEGT. CDR3 loop: CASSNPGHNYNEQFF. The CDR3 bases are TGTGCCAGCAGTAATCCGGGACACAATTACAATGAGCAGTTCTTC.

This clone was seen ten or more times. The V and J genes are TRBV24-1 and TRBJ1-2, with a weak D call TRBD1 (5 bases). From germline, CDR1 is KGHDR and CDR2 SFDVKD. Trimming left V 9 bases short and J 8 bases short, with 18 bases between. CDR3 length: 13 amino acids. The CDR3, as DNA: TGTGCCACCTATGATTGGGGAAGGGACGGCTACACCTTC. As protein: CATYDWGRDGYTF.

The chain has TRBV6-1 and TRBJ1-5, with a tentative D call TRBD1 (6 bases). The germline V gene encodes CDR1 MNHNS and CDR2 SASEGT. The ends were cut back, 7 bases at V and 9 bases at J, with 16 bases in the middle. CDR3 length equals 13 residues. Here the CDR3 DNA reads TGTGCCAGCATGGACAGTCGTAGGGTGCCCCAGCATTTT. Translating gives CASMDSRRVPQHF.

This clone was seen a handful of times. The CDR3 DNA sequence: TGTGCCAGCCCCCCGCGACAGGGCAATTCACCCCTCCACTTT. Amino acid sequence: CASPPRQGNSPLHF. V and J are TRBV27 and TRBJ1-6; 7 positions agree with TRBD1. CDR1 is MNHEY and CDR2 is SMNVEV in the germline V gene (reference sequence). The V segment lost 8 bases and the J segment 7 bases; nucleotides outside the gene matches: 8. The CDR3 spans 14 residues.

This clone was counted ten times or more. The chain is built from TRBV28 and TRBJ2-5; D is ambiguous. The CDR3 is made up of 15 amino acids. CDR1 MDHEN and CDR2 SYDVKM come from the germline V gene. Trimming left V 6 bases short and J 1 base short, with 15 bases between. CDR3 loop: CASRGLSWAQETQYF. The CDR3 bases are TGTGCCAGCAGGGGCCTCTCCTGGGCCCAAGAGACCCAGTACTTC. The complete variable domain, with remaining parts taken from reference TRBV28 and TRBJ2-5, reads DVKVTQSSRYLVKRTGEKVFLECVQDMDHENMFWYRQDPGLGLRLIYFSYDVKMKEKGDIPEGYSVSREKKERFSLILESASTNQTSMYLCASRGLSWAQETQYFGPGTRLLVL.

The chain has TRBV18 and TRBJ1-4; D gene unclear. The CDR3 is 15 residues long. The V and J ends lost 3 bases and 3 bases respectively, with 11 bases between them. CDR1 KGHSH and CDR2 LQKENI come from the germline V gene. CDR3: CASSPDQLPNEKLFF. Here the CDR3 DNA reads TGTGCCAGCTCACCGGACCAGCTGCCTAATGAAAAACTGTTTTTT.

This clone was seen many times. The CDR3, as DNA: TGCAGCGCCGGTGGGGTGAACACTGAAGCTTTCTTT. It specifies CSAGGVNTEAFF. This chain connects TRBV29-1 to TRBJ1-1; no clear D gene. CDR3 length: 12 amino acids. Germline V gene sequence: CDR1 SQVTM, CDR2 ANQGSEA. Deletions cut 7 bases from V and 0 bases from J, with 9 bases between.

The gene calls are TRBV11-1 and TRBJ2-1, with D tentatively TRBD2 (5 bases). CDR1 and CDR2 from the germline V gene are SGHAT and FQDESV (reference sequence). V lost 5 bases, J lost 6 bases, and 20 bases lay in between. The CDR3 contains 16 residues. The CDR3 DNA follows: TGTGCCAGCAGCCCCCTATGGCGTGAGGGAGCCAATGAGCAGTTCTTC. This encodes CASSPLWREGANEQFF.

The chain combines TRBV11-3 with TRBJ2-5, with no clear D. CDR3 length: 13 residues. The germline V gene has CDR1 SGHNT and CDR2 YENEEA. With 4 bases removed from V and 8 bases from J, the gap between germline ends came to 14 bases. The CDR3, as DNA: TGTGCCAGCAGCTCCTCCCCCTGGGATACCCAGTACTTC. Its translation: CASSSSPWDTQYF.

This clone showed up just a few times. This chain links TRBV28 with TRBJ2-2, with 10 bases matching TRBD2. The CDR3 contains 17 residues. With V trimmed by 6 bases and J by 4 bases, 11 bases remained unmatched. Germline loops: CDR1 MDHEN, CDR2 SYDVKM. The CDR3 nucleotides read TGTGCCAGCAGCCCCGGGCTAGCGGGAGTCGCCACCGGGGAGCTGTTTTTT. Its translation: CASSPGLAGVATGELFF. Variable domain in full (rest from reference TRBV28 and TRBJ2-2): DVKVTQSSRYLVKRTGEKVFLECVQDMDHENMFWYRQDPGLGLRLIYFSYDVKMKEKGDIPEGYSVSREKKERFSLILESASTNQTSMYLCASSPGLAGVATGELFFGEGSRLTVL.